Presented here are 17 T cell receptor beta chains from one specimen sequenced in a study of monozygotic twins with inflammatory bowel disease. TCRdb reanalyzed the 5' RACE reads and collapses them to one entry per CDR3 protein, without DNA. In all, the sample yields approximately 400,000 distinct CDR3 sequences. Sample: blood. All receptors come from a human donor with ulcerative colitis or Crohn's disease, or a healthy co-twin of an affected twin (not recorded which).

V and J are TRBV5-1 and TRBJ2-1; TCRdb names TRBD2, which stays unverified in the absence of DNA. Germline V gives CDR1 SGHRS, CDR2 YFSETQ. This CDR3 is 14 amino acids long. CDR3: CASSAAGGRDEQFF.

This chain uses TRBV7-9 with TRBJ2-1; with no DNA, the TCRdb D assignment of TRBD2 cannot be verified. The CDR3 has 13 amino acids. Germline values: CDR1 SEHNR, CDR2 FQNEAQ (reference sequence). CDR3 protein: CASSFIIAGEQFF. Full variable domain (missing parts from reference TRBV7-9 and TRBJ2-1): DTGVSQNPRHKITKRGQNVTFRCDPISEHNRLYWYRQTLGQGPEFLTYFQNEAQLEKSRLLSDRFSAERPKGSFSTLEIQRTEQGDSAMYLCASSFIIAGEQFFGPGTRLTVL.

The chain uses TRBV7-2 and TRBJ2-1; TCRdb returns TRBD2, unconfirmable since there is no DNA. This CDR3 region has 14 residues. The germline V gene has CDR1 SGHTA and CDR2 FQGNSA. CDR3 region: CASSQREGSHEQFF.

The V and J genes are TRBV28 and TRBJ2-1; checking the TCRdb D call of TRBD2 is not possible without DNA. Germline lookup yields CDR1 MDHEN and CDR2 SYDVKM. The CDR3 has 13 residues. The CDR3 reads CASRAGMANEQFF.

The chain couples TRBV3-1 to TRBJ2-1; TCRdb outputs TRBD1, but without DNA this stays unchecked. The CDR3 is 15 residues long. Germline V gene sequence: CDR1 LGHDT, CDR2 YNNKEL (reference sequence). The CDR3 is CASSHQGASYNEQFF.

The chain carries TRBV20-1 and TRBJ2-3. The CDR3 contains 12 residues. Germline CDR1 and CDR2: DFQATT and SNEGSKA (reference sequence). CDR3 in amino acids: CSPGLAADTQYF.

This chain uses TRBV9 with TRBJ1-3; TCRdb's D call, TRBD1, is unchecked because there is no DNA. The germline CDR1 and CDR2 sequences are SGDLS and YYNGEE. The CDR3 length is 17 residues. This CDR3 reads CASSVPGDRTSGNTIYF.

This chain joins TRBV29-1 and TRBJ2-1; no DNA is available, so the TRBD2 call from TCRdb remains unchecked. The CDR3 consists of 12 residues. Germline V CDR1 and CDR2: SQVTM, ANQGSEA. The chain's CDR3 is CSVGLVYNEQFF.

The chain links TRBV5-1 to TRBJ2-1. Germline V gene lookup returns CDR1 SGHRS and CDR2 YFSETQ. The CDR3 is 14 amino acids. The CDR3 spells CASSNPSGSFEQFF.

CDR3 protein: CAICYFGSDYEQYF. The genes are TRBV6-4 and TRBJ2-7. Germline CDR1 is MRHNA and CDR2 is SNTAGT. The CDR3 runs to 14 residues.

J is TRBJ1-1 and V is TRBV12-3 or TRBV12-4. This CDR3 is 12 amino acids long. The chain's CDR3 is CASSSTGGGAFF.

The rearrangement uses TRBV7-2 and TRBJ1-1; TCRdb's D gene call, TRBD1, goes unchecked for lack of DNA. This CDR3 is built from 15 residues. Germline lookup yields CDR1 SGHTA and CDR2 FQGNSA. CDR3 in amino acids: CAISLIGRGDTEAFF.

The chain's CDR3 is CASSVKYEQYF. This sequence joins TRBV2 and TRBJ2-7. The CDR3 has 11 amino acids. Germline assignment: CDR1 SNHLY and CDR2 FYNNEI.

The CDR3 protein is CASSFGRTGTFGGYTF. V and J are TRBV12-3 or TRBV12-4 and TRBJ1-2; TCRdb gives TRBD1 as the D gene, but with no DNA this cannot be confirmed. This CDR3 has 16 amino acids.

The J gene is TRBJ1-2, the V gene TRBV5-5. The CDR3 runs 13 residues. The germline V gene has CDR1 SGHKS and CDR2 YYEKEE (reference sequence). The chain's CDR3 is CASSSGLNYGYTF.

The gene calls are TRBV9 and TRBJ2-1; TCRdb's D call, TRBD2, is unchecked because there is no DNA. Germline V lookup: CDR1 SGDLS, CDR2 YYNGEE. The CDR3 extends over 13 amino acids. This CDR3 reads CASSVRPAGEQFF.

The chain combines TRBV20-1 with TRBJ2-1; TCRdb picks TRBD1, but there is no DNA to check that call. The CDR3 has 16 residues. Germline CDR1 DFQATT, CDR2 SNEGSKA (reference sequence). CDR3 residues: CSAREGTVVTYNEQFF.